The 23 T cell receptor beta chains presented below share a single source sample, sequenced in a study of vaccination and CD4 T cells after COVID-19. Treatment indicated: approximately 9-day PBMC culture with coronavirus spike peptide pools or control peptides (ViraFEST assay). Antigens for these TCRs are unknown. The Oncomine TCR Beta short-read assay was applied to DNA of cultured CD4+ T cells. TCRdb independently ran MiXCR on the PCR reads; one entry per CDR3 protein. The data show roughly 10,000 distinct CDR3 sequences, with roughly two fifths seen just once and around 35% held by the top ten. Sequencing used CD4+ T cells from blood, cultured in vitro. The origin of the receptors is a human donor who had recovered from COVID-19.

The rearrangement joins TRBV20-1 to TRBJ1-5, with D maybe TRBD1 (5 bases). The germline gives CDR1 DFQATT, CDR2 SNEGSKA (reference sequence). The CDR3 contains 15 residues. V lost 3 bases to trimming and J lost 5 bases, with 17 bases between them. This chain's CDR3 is CSASLRGEADQPQHF. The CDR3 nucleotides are TGCAGTGCTAGTCTGAGGGGCGAAGCTGATCAGCCCCAGCATTTT.

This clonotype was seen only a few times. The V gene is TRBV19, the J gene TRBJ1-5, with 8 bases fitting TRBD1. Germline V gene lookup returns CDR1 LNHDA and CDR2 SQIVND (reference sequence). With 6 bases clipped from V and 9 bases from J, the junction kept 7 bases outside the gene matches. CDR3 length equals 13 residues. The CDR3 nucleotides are TGTGCCAGTAGAGGGACAGGTTCGGGGCCCCAGCATTTT. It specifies CASRGTGSGPQHF. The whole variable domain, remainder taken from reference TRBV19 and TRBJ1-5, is DGGITQSPKYLFRKEGQNVTLSCEQNLNHDAMYWYRQDPGQGLRLIYYSQIVNDFQKGDIAEGYSVSREKKESFPLTVTSAQKNPTAFYLCASRGTGSGPQHFGDGTRLSIL.

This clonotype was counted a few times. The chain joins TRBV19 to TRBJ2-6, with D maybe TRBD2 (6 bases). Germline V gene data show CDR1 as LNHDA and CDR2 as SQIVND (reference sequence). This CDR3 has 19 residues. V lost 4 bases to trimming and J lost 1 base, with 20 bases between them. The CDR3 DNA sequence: TGTGCCAGTAGTAGCGGGAAGGGCAGGGAATTATCTGGGGCCAACGTCCTGACTTTC. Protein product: CASSSGKGRELSGANVLTF. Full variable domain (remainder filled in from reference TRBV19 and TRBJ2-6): DGGITQSPKYLFRKEGQNVTLSCEQNLNHDAMYWYRQDPGQGLRLIYYSQIVNDFQKGDIAEGYSVSREKKESFPLTVTSAQKNPTAFYLCASSSGKGRELSGANVLTFGAGSRLTVL.

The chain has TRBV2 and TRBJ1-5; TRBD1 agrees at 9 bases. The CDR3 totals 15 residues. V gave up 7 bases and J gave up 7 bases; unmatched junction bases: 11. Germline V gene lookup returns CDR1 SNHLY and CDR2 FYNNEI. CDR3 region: CASTVQGQGIQPQHF. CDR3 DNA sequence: TGTGCCAGCACGGTCCAGGGACAGGGCATCCAGCCCCAGCATTTT.

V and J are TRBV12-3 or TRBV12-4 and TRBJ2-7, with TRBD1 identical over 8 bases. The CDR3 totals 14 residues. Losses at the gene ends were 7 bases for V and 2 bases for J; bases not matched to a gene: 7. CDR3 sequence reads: CASTHQDRAYEQYF. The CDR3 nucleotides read TGTGCCAGCACCCATCAGGACAGGGCCTACGAGCAGTACTTC.

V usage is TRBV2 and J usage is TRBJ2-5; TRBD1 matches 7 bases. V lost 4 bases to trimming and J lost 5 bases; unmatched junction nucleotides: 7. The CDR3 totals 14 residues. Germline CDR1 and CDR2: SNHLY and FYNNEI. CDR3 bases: TGTGCCAGCAGTGGGGTGGACAGGTTTGAGACCCAGTACTTC. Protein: CASSGVDRFETQYF.

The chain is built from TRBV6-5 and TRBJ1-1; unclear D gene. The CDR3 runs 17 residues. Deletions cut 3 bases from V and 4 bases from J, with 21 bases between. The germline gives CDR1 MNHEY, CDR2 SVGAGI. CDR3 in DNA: TGTGCCAGCAGTTATATGTTGGCCCCCAGAGGGAGCACTGAAGCTTTCTTT. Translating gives CASSYMLAPRGSTEAFF.

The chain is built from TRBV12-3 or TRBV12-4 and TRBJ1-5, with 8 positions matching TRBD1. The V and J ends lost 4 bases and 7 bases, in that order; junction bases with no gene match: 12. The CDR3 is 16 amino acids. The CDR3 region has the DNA TGTGCCAGCAGTTCCGATCCCACAGGGGGAGGGCAGCCCCAGCATTTT. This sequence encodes CASSSDPTGGGQPQHF.

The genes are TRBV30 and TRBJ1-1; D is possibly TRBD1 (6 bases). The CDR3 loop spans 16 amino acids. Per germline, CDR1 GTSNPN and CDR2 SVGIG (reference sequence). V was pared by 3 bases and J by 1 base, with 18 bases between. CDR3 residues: CAWRVRDTTRNTEAFF. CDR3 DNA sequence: TGTGCCTGGAGAGTTCGGGACACCACCCGGAACACTGAAGCTTTCTTT.

DNA for the CDR3: TGCAGTGCTAGTCGAGGACAGGGACGTCAGCCCCAGCATTTT. This encodes CSASRGQGRQPQHF. The V call is TRBV20-1, the J call TRBJ1-5; TRBD1 aligns across 8 bases. Germline-derived CDR1 and CDR2 are DFQATT and SNEGSKA (reference sequence). V shed 3 bases, J shed 6 bases, and the junction held 7 bases outside the gene matches. This CDR3 region has 14 residues.

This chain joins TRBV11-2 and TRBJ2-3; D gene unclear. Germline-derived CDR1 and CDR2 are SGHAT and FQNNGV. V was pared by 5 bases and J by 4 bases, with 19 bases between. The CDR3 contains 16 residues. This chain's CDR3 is CASSQLTRPKPDTQYF. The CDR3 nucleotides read TGTGCCAGCAGCCAACTGACTCGCCCTAAGCCAGATACGCAGTATTTT.

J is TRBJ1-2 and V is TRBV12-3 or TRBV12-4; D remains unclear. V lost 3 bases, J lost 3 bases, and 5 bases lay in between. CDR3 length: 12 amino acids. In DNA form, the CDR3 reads TGTGCCAGCAGTTTGCCCGACTATGGCTACACCTTC. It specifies CASSLPDYGYTF.

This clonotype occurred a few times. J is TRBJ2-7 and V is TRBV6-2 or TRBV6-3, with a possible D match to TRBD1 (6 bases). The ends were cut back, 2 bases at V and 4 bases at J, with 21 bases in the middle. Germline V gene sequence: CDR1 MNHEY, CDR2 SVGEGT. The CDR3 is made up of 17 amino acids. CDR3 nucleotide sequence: TGTGCCAGCAGTTACAGGATGGGGGCAGGGAAGGATTACGAGCAGTACTTC. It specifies CASSYRMGAGKDYEQYF.

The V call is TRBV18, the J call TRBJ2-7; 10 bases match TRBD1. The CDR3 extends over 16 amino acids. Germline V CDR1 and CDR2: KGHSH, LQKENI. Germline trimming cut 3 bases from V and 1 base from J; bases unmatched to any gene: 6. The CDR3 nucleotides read TGTGCCAGCTCACCGGCGGGACAGGGGTCATCCTACGAGCAGTACTTC. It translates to CASSPAGQGSSYEQYF. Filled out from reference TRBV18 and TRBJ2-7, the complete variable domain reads NAGVMQNPRHLVRRRGQEARLRCSPMKGHSHVYWYRQLPEEGLKFMVYLQKENIIDESGMPKERFSAEFPKEGPSILRIQQVVRGDSAAYFCASSPAGQGSSYEQYFGPGTRLTVT.

The DNA for the CDR3 is TGCGCCAGCAGCTTGGGAAGGGGAGAGACCCAGTACTTC. Translating gives CASSLGRGETQYF. This chain connects TRBV5-1 to TRBJ2-5; possibly TRBD1 for D (5 bases). Germline loops: CDR1 SGHRS, CDR2 YFSETQ. Trimming removed 0 bases at V and 4 bases at J, with 7 bases between. The CDR3 is 13 residues long.

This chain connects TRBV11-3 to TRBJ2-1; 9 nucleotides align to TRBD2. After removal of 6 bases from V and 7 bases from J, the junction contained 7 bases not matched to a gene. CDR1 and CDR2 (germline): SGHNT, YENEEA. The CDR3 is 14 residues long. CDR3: CASRRGGAVNEQFF. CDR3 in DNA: TGTGCCAGCAGACGCGGGGGGGCCGTTAATGAGCAGTTCTTC.

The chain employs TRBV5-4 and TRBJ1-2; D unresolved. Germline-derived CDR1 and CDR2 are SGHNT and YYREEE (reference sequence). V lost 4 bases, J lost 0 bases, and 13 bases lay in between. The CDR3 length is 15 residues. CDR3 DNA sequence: TGTGCCAGCAGCACGGGAGGGATAGCTAACTATGGCTACACCTTC. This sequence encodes CASSTGGIANYGYTF.

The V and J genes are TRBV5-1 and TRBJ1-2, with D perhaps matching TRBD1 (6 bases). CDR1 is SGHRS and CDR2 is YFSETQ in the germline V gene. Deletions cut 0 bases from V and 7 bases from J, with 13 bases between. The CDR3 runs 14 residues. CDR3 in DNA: TGCGCCAGCAGCTTGGGAGCGGGGGGCGCTGGCTACACCTTC. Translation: CASSLGAGGAGYTF. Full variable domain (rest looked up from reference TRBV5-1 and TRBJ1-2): KAGVTQTPRYLIKTRGQQVTLSCSPISGHRSVSWYQQTPGQGLQFLFEYFSETQRNKGNFPGRFSGRQFSNSRSEMNVSTLELGDSALYLCASSLGAGGAGYTFGSGTRLTVV.

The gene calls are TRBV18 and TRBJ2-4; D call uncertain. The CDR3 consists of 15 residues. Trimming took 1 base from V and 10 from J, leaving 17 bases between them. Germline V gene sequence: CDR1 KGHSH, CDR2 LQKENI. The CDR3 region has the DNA TGTGCCAGCTCACCACAGGGCTCGAGCCTCGGTATTCAGTACTTC. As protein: CASSPQGSSLGIQYF.

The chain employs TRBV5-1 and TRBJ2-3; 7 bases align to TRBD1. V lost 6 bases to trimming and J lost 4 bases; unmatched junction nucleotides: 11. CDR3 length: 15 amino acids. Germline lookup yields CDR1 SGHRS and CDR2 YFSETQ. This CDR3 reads CASISVAGGPDTQYF. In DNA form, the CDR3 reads TGCGCCAGCATCTCAGTGGCAGGGGGTCCAGATACGCAGTATTTT.

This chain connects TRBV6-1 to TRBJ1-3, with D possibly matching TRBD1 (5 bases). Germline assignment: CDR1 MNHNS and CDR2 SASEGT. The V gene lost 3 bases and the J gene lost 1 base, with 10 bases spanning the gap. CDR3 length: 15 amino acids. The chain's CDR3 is CASSEMGTSGNTIYF. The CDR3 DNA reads TGTGCCAGCAGTGAGATGGGGACTTCTGGAAACACCATATATTTT.

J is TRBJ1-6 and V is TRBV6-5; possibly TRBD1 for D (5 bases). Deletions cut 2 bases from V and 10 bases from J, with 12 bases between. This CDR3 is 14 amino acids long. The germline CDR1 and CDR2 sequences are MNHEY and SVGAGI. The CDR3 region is CASSYSPGASPLHF. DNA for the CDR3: TGTGCCAGCAGTTACAGTCCCGGGGCGTCACCCCTCCACTTT.

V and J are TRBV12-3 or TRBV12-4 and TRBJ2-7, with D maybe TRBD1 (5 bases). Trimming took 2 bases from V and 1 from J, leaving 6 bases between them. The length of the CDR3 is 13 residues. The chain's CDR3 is CASSLQGSYEQYF. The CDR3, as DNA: TGTGCCAGCAGTTTACAGGGTTCCTACGAGCAGTACTTC.